This T cell receptor beta chain was found in a study of cytomegalovirus exposure and HLA in healthy donors (dated by TCRdb to 2015 to 2018). About the full investigation: According to a later analysis, one platform produced both the roughly 130 validation repertoires and the 700 or so repertoires of the first cohort. The study aimed to test whether cataloging public T cell receptors could reveal signatures of past pathogen exposure. Along with the approximately 650-subject first cohort, a separate validation cohort of around 110 different subjects was used. To predict cytomegalovirus infection status, the study brought together high-throughput TCR immunosequencing, statistical association of individual TCRs with disease status, and machine learning.

The donors belonged to the validation cohort of about 120 subjects, which was separate from the 666-subject first cohort. In the germline V gene, CDR1 corresponds to SQVTM and CDR2 to ANQGSEA. The V end gives up 6 bases and the J end 5 bases, leaving 6 bases in the junction not matched to a gene. From cysteine to phenylalanine, the CDR3 is 13 amino acids long. Only the CDR3 DNA stays, 39 bases, in frame from base 1. About this clone itself: Its binding antigen is unknown. No quality values exist for individual bases; no much larger clone is one base distant.

What the study reported, not specific to this receptor: Most TCR sequences were observed very rarely across donors, whereas some public TCRs were present in many individuals. The authors suggested that the approach could potentially be extended to other disease states and immunological phenotypes. A later analysis found that TCRs clustered in the first cohort also tended to co-occur in the 130 or so validation repertoires, with 90% to 95% of cluster scores above 0. Cytomegalovirus status was reported to be diagnosed by the classifier with high specificity and sensitivity in both the original and validation cohorts. The study listed 150 to 200 TCR beta chains as associated with cytomegalovirus. A later analysis had no HLA typing for the validation cohort, so co-occurrence there was scored across all 110 or so repertoires. In vitro tests confirmed that a few of the cytomegalovirus-associated TCR beta chains recognize cytomegalovirus antigens.

Library generation was performed with the immunoSEQ multiplex PCR assay. As for how the authors treated the data: A statistical classification framework was built to diagnose cytomegalovirus status from the catalog of TCR beta chain sequences. TCRdb carries this immuneACCESS record with in-frame sequences only. Its versions omit some clonotypes, under half of them owing to an unresolved V gene in the studies checked, with the rest unexplained. Clone size and V and J calls were adopted from that table, with D and trimming inferred from the DNA. Present in this sample are fewer than 350,000 clones, roughly 90% of which were seen just once. Of the sample, roughly 0.93% is held by the ten largest clones.

This TCR derives from a woman under 30 in good health and CMV-seronegative. Sample: PBMCs. The chain uses TRBV29-1 and TRBJ2-7, with TRBD2 identical over 11 junction bases. The CDR3 region: CSVGTSGPNEQYF. In nucleotide form, the sequence is TGCAGCGTCGGGACTAGCGGTCCCAACGAGCAGTACTTC.